This T cell receptor (beta chain) was documented in a study of a mutant IDH1 vaccine in newly diagnosed glioma. Study context: The sex distribution of treated patients was roughly 62% male and roughly 38% female, with a mean age of approximately 40 years. V12 took place at week 35, and V13 at week 47.

Profiled with immunoSEQ multiplex PCR; TCRdb holds only in-frame clones, not every one. The sample lists over 80,000 clones; about 81% were seen once. Note on this clone: What it binds is not known.

Time point in this sample: week 47, end of study. Vaccination used 300 ug of mutant IDH1 20-mer peptide per dose, with topical imiquimod. Study-level findings and limits: The study observed vaccine-induced immune responses in 90% to 95% of patients.

V lost 5 bases to trimming and J lost 4 bases; unmatched junction nucleotides: 6. This CDR3 is 15 amino acids long. The V gene's germline CDR1 is SGHVS and CDR2 FQNEAQ. The source of this sequence is a man between 40 and 49 years old with glioma. Sequencing was performed on PBMCs, taken from a glioma patient whose treatment included an IDH1 peptide vaccine. The chain joins TRBV7-8 to TRBJ1-5, with 9 positions matching TRBD1. DNA of the CDR3: TGTGCCAGCAGCCGACAGGGGGTGACTAATCAGCCCCAGCATTTT. It encodes CASSRQGVTNQPQHF.